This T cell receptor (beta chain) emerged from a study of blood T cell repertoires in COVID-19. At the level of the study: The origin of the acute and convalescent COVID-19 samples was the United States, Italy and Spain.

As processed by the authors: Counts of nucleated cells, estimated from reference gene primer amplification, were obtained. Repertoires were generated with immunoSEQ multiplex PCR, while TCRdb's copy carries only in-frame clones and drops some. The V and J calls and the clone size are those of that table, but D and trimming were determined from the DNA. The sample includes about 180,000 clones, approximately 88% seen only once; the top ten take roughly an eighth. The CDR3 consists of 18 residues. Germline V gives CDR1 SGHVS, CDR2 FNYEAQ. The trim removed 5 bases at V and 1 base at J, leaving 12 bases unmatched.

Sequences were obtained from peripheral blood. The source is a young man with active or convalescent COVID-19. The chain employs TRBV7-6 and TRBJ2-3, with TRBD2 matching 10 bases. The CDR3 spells CASSLLAGSPGGTDTQYF. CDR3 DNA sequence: TGTGCCAGCAGCCTACTAGCGGGGTCACCTGGGGGCACAGATACGCAGTATTTT.